These T cell receptor beta chains were read from a single sample in a study of T cells in Graves' hyperthyroidism and ophthalmopathy. TCRdb independently ran MiXCR on the multiplex PCR reads; one entry per CDR3 protein. The sample has 700,000 or so distinct CDR3 sequences, roughly 17% seen once. Specimen: blood. All receptors derive from a young man with Graves' hyperthyroidism. The CDR3 runs from the conserved cysteine through the conserved F or W. D genes are given only for firm matches. Rows give clone size only sometimes, using once, few, many, or a class for an expanded clone.

TGTGCCAGCAGCTTAACGGGGGAAGGAGGTTACAATGAGCAGTTCTTC,CASSLTGEGGYNEQFF,many,TRBV11-2,16,.,TRBJ2-1
TGTGCCAGCAGTCCGGCCGCTAGAGGGGGGTCCTACGAGCAGTACTTC,CASSPAARGGSYEQYF,many,TRBV28,16,.,TRBJ2-7
TGTGCCCGCACCCAAGGGGTGAGGGGCTACACCTTC,CARTQGVRGYTF,many,TRBV30,12,.,TRBJ1-2
TGTGCCAGCAGTTTATTTAGCGGGAGCTCCTACGAGCAGTACTTC,CASSLFSGSSYEQYF,few,TRBV12-3/TRBV12-4,15,TRBD2,TRBJ2-7
TGCAGTGCTAGTGCCAACACCGGGGAGCTGTTTTTT,CSASANTGELFF,.,TRBV20-1,12,.,TRBJ2-2
TGTGCCAGCAGTGGGGGGACTAGCGGGATCACTGAGCAGTTCTTC,CASSGGTSGITEQFF,.,TRBV28,15,TRBD2,TRBJ2-1
TGTGCCAGCAGCTTGGGGACAGCCAACTATGGCTACACCTTC,CASSLGTANYGYTF,many,TRBV7-9,14,TRBD1,TRBJ1-2
TGTGCCTGGAGTACCCGGGACAGGCCTTGGCCCCAGCATTTT,CAWSTRDRPWPQHF,few,TRBV30,14,TRBD1,TRBJ1-5
TGTGCCAGCAGCTTAGTCGCGGGGGTGGGGGAGCTGTTTTTT,CASSLVAGVGELFF,few,TRBV11-2,14,TRBD2,TRBJ2-2
TGTGCTAGTGGTTGGGCCGCCGGACCCTATAGCAATCAGCCCCAGCATTTT,CASGWAAGPYSNQPQHF,few,TRBV12-5,17,.,TRBJ1-5
TGTGCCACCAGTGGTCGGACAGCGCAACCGGCGGAGCTGTTTTTT,CATSGRTAQPAELFF,.,TRBV24-1,15,.,TRBJ2-2
TGTGCCACCAGCGAGGGCGCAGGCTACAATGAGCAGTTCTTC,CATSEGAGYNEQFF,.,TRBV15,14,.,TRBJ2-1
TGCGCCAGCAGTGAAATCTTAACGGGAGAGCAGTACTTC,CASSEILTGEQYF,many,TRBV10-1,13,.,TRBJ2-7
TGCAGTGCTACCCGGGACATGAACACTGAAGCTTTCTTT,CSATRDMNTEAFF,many,TRBV20-1,13,.,TRBJ1-1
TGTGCCACCAGTGAAGAGTATCCAGATACGCAGTATTTT,CATSEEYPDTQYF,.,TRBV24-1,13,.,TRBJ2-3
TGTGCCAGCAGGCCCGGGACGGACCTTGTCATGAACACTGAAGCTTTCTTT,CASRPGTDLVMNTEAFF,.,TRBV27,17,.,TRBJ1-1
TGTGCCTGGAGGACTAGCGGGAAGGTCACCGGGGAGCTGTTTTTT,CAWRTSGKVTGELFF,few,TRBV30,15,TRBD2,TRBJ2-2
TGTGCCAGCAGTCCCCTGGGGCCTCCGGAGACCCAGTACTTC,CASSPLGPPETQYF,many,TRBV28,14,.,TRBJ2-5
TGCGCCAGCAGCCCGGCTGGCCTGGGCGAGCAGTACTTC,CASSPAGLGEQYF,.,TRBV5-1,13,.,TRBJ2-7
TGTGCCTGGACGGGGGGCGCATCCTACGAGCAGTACTTC,CAWTGGASYEQYF,many,TRBV30,13,.,TRBJ2-7
TGTGCCAGCAGCTTAGAGGGCAGGGGTGGAACCCAGTACTTC,CASSLEGRGGTQYF,.,TRBV7-6,14,.,TRBJ2-5
TGTGCCAGCGCGGTGTTAGATACGCAGTATTTT,CASAVLDTQYF,few,TRBV2,11,.,TRBJ2-3
TGTGCCAGCAGTTTGGTCCGGGCCCGAGAGCCGGATAGCAATCAGCCCCAGCATTTT,CASSLVRAREPDSNQPQHF,few,TRBV27,19,.,TRBJ1-5
TGTGCCAGCAGCTCGAGGTTGCGGGGGCTGCTCGACAATGAGCAGTTCTTC,CASSSRLRGLLDNEQFF,few,TRBV7-2,17,.,TRBJ2-1
TGTGCCAGCAGCTTAGCGAATCTCCCGAACACCGGGGAGCTGTTTTTT,CASSLANLPNTGELFF,few,TRBV7-8,16,.,TRBJ2-2
TGTGCTAGCAGCTTCCAGGGCTGGGGATCAAACACTGAAGCTTTCTTT,CASSFQGWGSNTEAFF,few,TRBV7-7,16,.,TRBJ1-1
TGTGCCACCAGTGGGACCCCCTTACCCGACGAGCAGTACTTC,CATSGTPLPDEQYF,many,TRBV24-1,14,.,TRBJ2-7
TGTGCCAGCAGTTACGTGCTAGCGGGAAGGGGCAATGAGCAGTTCTTC,CASSYVLAGRGNEQFF,few,TRBV6-2/TRBV6-3,16,TRBD2,TRBJ2-1
TGTGCCAGCAGTCAACCGGGACTAGCTAGAGATACGCAGTATTTT,CASSQPGLARDTQYF,few,TRBV27,15,TRBD2,TRBJ2-3
TGTGCCAGCAGCCCGCCACTAGCGGGAGTTTACAATGAGCAGTTCTTC,CASSPPLAGVYNEQFF,.,TRBV11-3,16,TRBD2,TRBJ2-1
TGTGCCAGTCACGCGGGGCCCTATCAGCCCCAGCATTTT,CASHAGPYQPQHF,many,TRBV28,13,.,TRBJ1-5
TGTGCCAGCAGTTACTCCCCGGGACTAGCGACCTCGGGGGAGACCCAGTACTTC,CASSYSPGLATSGETQYF,many,TRBV6-2/TRBV6-3,18,TRBD2,TRBJ2-5
TGTGCCAGCAGCGTAGCATTGTGGGACACTGAAGCTTTCTTT,CASSVALWDTEAFF,.,TRBV9,14,.,TRBJ1-1
TGTGCCCTAAGCGGGAGGGCCAAAGGCACAGATACGCAGTATTTT,CALSGRAKGTDTQYF,many,TRBV28,15,TRBD2,TRBJ2-3
TGTGCCAGCAGCGTAGATGGACAGGGTTCCTACGAGCAGTACTTC,CASSVDGQGSYEQYF,many,TRBV9,15,TRBD1,TRBJ2-7
TGTGCCAGCAGCCAAGATTCGCAGGGAGGGGGCACTGAAGCTTTCTTT,CASSQDSQGGGTEAFF,few,TRBV4-2,16,.,TRBJ1-1
TGCAGTGCTAGAGATTCTAGCGGCTACGAGCAGTACTTC,CSARDSSGYEQYF,many,TRBV20-1,13,TRBD2,TRBJ2-7
TGCGCCAGCAGCCAACTCCCCCCGGGACTAGCGGGATGGGAGGAGCAGTTCTTC,CASSQLPPGLAGWEEQFF,.,TRBV4-1,18,TRBD2,TRBJ2-1
TGTGCCAGCAGCCGGGGGGGGCGGGTTGAGCAGTTCTTC,CASSRGGRVEQFF,.,TRBV11-2,13,TRBD2,TRBJ2-1
TGCAGTTCCGAGGTCAAGGACAGGGGGTATGAGCAGTACTTC,CSSEVKDRGYEQYF,many,TRBV20-1,14,TRBD1,TRBJ2-7
TGTGCCAGCAGCTTAGCTCACAGCGGGGGCTACGAGCAGTACTTC,CASSLAHSGGYEQYF,many,TRBV11-2,15,TRBD2,TRBJ2-7
TGTGCCAGCAGTGGGACAGGGGGCGATGGCTACACCTTC,CASSGTGGDGYTF,many,TRBV2,13,TRBD1,TRBJ1-2
TGTGCCAGCAGAACCGGGGATTCTGGAAACACCATATATTTT,CASRTGDSGNTIYF,many,TRBV12-3/TRBV12-4,14,.,TRBJ1-3
TGTGCCAGCAGTGGGACTGGACTAGCCAAAAACATTCAGTACTTC,CASSGTGLAKNIQYF,many,TRBV28,15,.,TRBJ2-4
TGTGCCAGTAGTATACCGGCGGGCAATGAGCAGTTCTTC,CASSIPAGNEQFF,.,TRBV19,13,.,TRBJ2-1
TGCAGCGTTGAAGCGCGGGGGGGACACAATGAGCAGTTCTTC,CSVEARGGHNEQFF,few,TRBV29-1,14,TRBD2,TRBJ2-1
TGTGCCAGCAGTTCCGCCAGCTCTGGAAACACCATATATTTT,CASSSASSGNTIYF,many,TRBV28,14,.,TRBJ1-3
TGTGCCAGCAGTTTCGTCGGGACCTACGAGCAGTACTTC,CASSFVGTYEQYF,many,TRBV28,13,.,TRBJ2-7
TGTGCCAGCTCACCAGAGGTGGCGACAGATACGCAGTATTTT,CASSPEVATDTQYF,many,TRBV18,14,.,TRBJ2-3
TGTGCCACCAGTGATCCCACAGGGGGAAACATTCAGTACTTC,CATSDPTGGNIQYF,.,TRBV24-1,14,TRBD1,TRBJ2-4
TGTGCCAGTACCTCACGCGGGGGAGACACTGAAGCTTTCTTT,CASTSRGGDTEAFF,.,TRBV19,14,.,TRBJ1-1
TGTGCCAGCAATTACCGAATGAACACCGGGGAGCTGTTTTTT,CASNYRMNTGELFF,once,TRBV28,14,.,TRBJ2-2
TGTGCCAGCAGCCTAGCCCAGAGTAGTCTGCCCCAGCATTTT,CASSLAQSSLPQHF,few,TRBV7-9,14,.,TRBJ1-5
TGTGCCAGCAGCCAAGGAGTGTCGAACACCGGGGAGCTGTTTTTT,CASSQGVSNTGELFF,many,TRBV3-1,15,.,TRBJ2-2
TGTGCCACCAGTGATTTGCAGGGCGGGAGGGCCACGGGGGAGCAGTTCTTC,CATSDLQGGRATGEQFF,.,TRBV24-1,17,TRBD2,TRBJ2-1
TGTGCCAGCAGTGAAGCCGCCAGGGGATCCAGCACAGATACGCAGTATTTT,CASSEAARGSSTDTQYF,many,TRBV6-1,17,.,TRBJ2-3
TGCAGTGCTAGGACTAGCCTCTCCTACAATGAGCAGTTCTTC,CSARTSLSYNEQFF,.,TRBV20-1,14,TRBD2,TRBJ2-1
TGTGCCAGCAGCAAGCCGACCGCCGGGACTAGCGGGAGGTGGATCGACAATGAGCAGTTCTTC,CASSKPTAGTSGRWIDNEQFF,.,TRBV11-3,21,TRBD2,TRBJ2-1
TGTGCCAGCATTCCCAGGTTCCCGGACAGGGGGCAGGAGACCCAGTACTTC,CASIPRFPDRGQETQYF,.,TRBV12-3/TRBV12-4,17,TRBD1,TRBJ2-5
TGTGCCAGCAGCCCCGCCGAGGGGGGCTCCTACAATGAGCAGTTCTTC,CASSPAEGGSYNEQFF,many,TRBV11-2,16,.,TRBJ2-1